This section outlines one T cell receptor beta chain sequence together with its context. The data were taken from a study of T cell changes during pregnancy in multiple sclerosis. The protocol was immunoSEQ multiplex PCR, while the TCRdb copy is restricted to in-frame clones and leaves out a portion. The sample carries tens of thousands of clones, just under 95% recorded once. J gave up 4 bases and V 6 bases, and 6 bases lay outside the gene matches. Germline CDR1 is SQVTM and CDR2 is ANQGSEA. CDR3 length: 14 amino acids. The chain couples TRBV29-1 to TRBJ1-5, with TRBD1 identical over 10 bases. The input for sequencing was CD8+ T cells from peripheral blood mononuclear cells, taken in the third trimester of pregnancy. This TCR derives from a female donor with multiple sclerosis, enrolled in a pregnancy study. CDR3: CSVAGTGENQPQHF. The CDR3 DNA follows: TGCAGCGTCGCCGGGACAGGGGAGAATCAGCCCCAGCATTTT.